This paragraph covers one TCR beta chain sequence. Trimming took 2 bases from V and 2 from J; bases not matched to a gene: 9. The CDR3 contains 17 residues. Germline V gene lookup returns CDR1 SGDLS and CDR2 YYNGEE. These data belong to a study of blood T cells in healthy people across ages. The use of a sample-barcoded 5' primer and a J-beta primer mix characterized a second PCR of about 6 to 12 cycles. MiXCR, run by TCRdb on the 5' RACE reads, gives a single entry per CDR3 protein. The data hold a few hundred thousand distinct CDR3 sequences, with over 45% observed a single time. The V call is TRBV9, the J call TRBJ2-5, with 10 nucleotides matching TRBD1. The sample consisted of blood. The receptor was isolated from a man aged 55 to 70 in good health. Here the CDR3 reads CASSVDPTGGLQETQYF. For the CDR3, the DNA is TGTGCCAGCAGCGTTGACCCGACAGGGGGCCTGCAAGAGACCCAGTACTTC.